The T cell receptor beta chain under discussion was sequenced for a study of blood T cell repertoires in COVID-19. Germline-derived CDR1 and CDR2 are MDHEN and SYDVKM. The ends were cut back, 8 bases at V and 4 bases at J, with 15 bases in the middle. The CDR3 sequence is 14 residues long. The table came from immunoSEQ multiplex PCR; TCRdb's copy has only in-frame clones and leaves some out. Altogether 55,000 to 75,000 clones are present, 90% to 95% being singletons, with the ten largest covering roughly 8%. V is TRBV28 and J is TRBJ2-1, with D maybe TRBD2 (6 bases). The TCR originated in a human donor in a cohort sampled during active COVID-19. The sample consisted of peripheral blood. The chain's CDR3 is CASRRRVFYNEQFF. The CDR3 DNA is TGTGCCAGCCGCCGGAGGGTCTTTTACAATGAGCAGTTCTTC.